This TCR beta chain was observed in a study of CD8 T cells in ankylosing spondylitis. Quantitative 5'-RACE with molecular barcodes generated TCR beta libraries. Each CDR3 protein gets one entry after TCRdb re-called the 5' RACE reads with MiXCR. This sample has roughly 17,000 distinct CDR3 sequences; under 8.5% occur once, and the top ten carry roughly 35%. Broader study findings: Reportedly, disease-linked clones are significantly enriched in ankylosing spondylitis patients' matched synovial fluid. Past research had described some motif variants in reactive arthritis synovial fluid and blood. Disease-linked clones were found to be CD8+ and relatively rare in peripheral blood.

This CDR3 contains 14 residues. Germline assignment: CDR1 SGHRS and CDR2 YFSETQ. V was cut by 0 bases and J by 4 bases, with 10 bases left in between. This clonotype was found many times. The antigen is unknown. The chain carries TRBV5-1 and TRBJ2-5; D unclear. Sequenced: blood. The TCR comes from a male donor with ankylosing spondylitis or in good health (not recorded which). CDR3 coding DNA: TGCGCCAGCAGCTTGGTGGCGTCCGTAGAGACCCAGTACTTC. Amino acids: CASSLVASVETQYF.